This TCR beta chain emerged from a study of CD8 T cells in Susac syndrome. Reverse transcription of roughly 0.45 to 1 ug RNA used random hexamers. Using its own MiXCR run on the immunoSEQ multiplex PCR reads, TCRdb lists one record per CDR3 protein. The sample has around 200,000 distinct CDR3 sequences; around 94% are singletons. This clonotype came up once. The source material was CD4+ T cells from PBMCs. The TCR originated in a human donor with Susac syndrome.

Here the CDR3 DNA reads TGTGCCAGCAGCCGACGGGGGGGTCAGTACTTC. The encoded protein is CASSRRGGQYF. The chain combines TRBV6-2 or TRBV6-3 with TRBJ2-4; 8 bases line up with TRBD2. CDR1 is MNHEY, CDR2 SVGEGT, per germline. Trimming at V came to 6 bases and at J to 12 bases, leaving 4 bases not matched to a gene. This CDR3 comprises 11 residues.